Here is one T cell receptor beta chain with its context. This clonotype was detected ten times or more. It has no known antigen specificity. Per-nucleotide qualities are absent, and no much larger clonotype sits a single base away. This entry is derived from a study of breast tumors, draining lymph nodes, adjacent tissues (dated by TCRdb to 2016 to 2017). About the study as a whole: Breast cancer patients provided tumor, adjacent nontumor tissue and axillary lymph nodes, and the study compared the TCR beta repertoires across these three sources. In human breast cancer, the study set out to evaluate how tumor, surrounding tissue and draining lymph node repertoires relate to one another and whether T cells may move between these sites.

The sequencing machine was an Illumina HiSeq 2000. TCR beta chain libraries were generated through multiplex PCR amplification. The amplified TCR beta chain products were analyzed by high-throughput sequencing. TCRdb passed the public sequencing reads through fastp at Q25 and MiXCR, retaining productive beta sequences. Identical CDR3 protein sequences are pooled into one entry, listed with their most common genes and DNA. Across this sample there are about 100,000 distinct CDR3 sequences, with 20% to 25% seen only once. The ten largest clones represent less than 1.5% of the sample. The germline ends are 10 bases apart after V is trimmed by 3 bases and J by 7 bases. Including cysteine and phenylalanine, the CDR3 has 14 amino acids. The read is trimmed to its CDR3 DNA, 42 bases read in frame from base 1. The paper as a whole reports these results and caveats: The study presented the conclusion that tumor T cells originate in lymph nodes as consistent with a hypothesis, not as something directly demonstrated. Tumor and nontumor tissue repertoires were significantly more similar in luminal-like than in basal-like breast cancer. Tumor T-cell repertoires showed less diversity than lymph node repertoires and more diversity than nontumor tissue repertoires, and tumor T-cell repertoires showed preferential V and J gene usage. A scenario in which most tumor T cells derive from the lymph node and then expand within tumor tissue was judged to be consistent with the data.

The axillary draining lymph nodes of breast cancer patients were the source of the lymph node samples. The material sequenced was axillary lymph node tissue. The chain was built from TRBV12-3 or TRBV12-4 and TRBJ1-6, with TRBD1 perhaps the D gene, on 5 matching bases. The clonotype originates from a female donor with breast cancer. Some clones in this sample may be carry-over from other donors' samples. The DNA sequence follows: TGTGCCAGCAGTTTGGGGACCCCCAATTCACCCCTCCACTTT. Translated, it gives CASSLGTPNSPLHF.